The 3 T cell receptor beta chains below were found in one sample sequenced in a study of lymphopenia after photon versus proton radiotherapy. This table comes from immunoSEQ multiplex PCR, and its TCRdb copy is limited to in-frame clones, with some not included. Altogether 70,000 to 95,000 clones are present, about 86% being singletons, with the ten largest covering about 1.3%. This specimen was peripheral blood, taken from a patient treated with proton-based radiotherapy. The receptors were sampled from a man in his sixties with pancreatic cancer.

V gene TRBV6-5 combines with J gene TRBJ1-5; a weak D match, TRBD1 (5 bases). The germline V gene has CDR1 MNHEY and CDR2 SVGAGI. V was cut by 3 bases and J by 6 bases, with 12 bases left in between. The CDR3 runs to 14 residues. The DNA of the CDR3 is TGTGCCAGCAGTTATCCAGGGTTTGGTCAGCCCCAGCATTTT. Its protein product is CASSYPGFGQPQHF.

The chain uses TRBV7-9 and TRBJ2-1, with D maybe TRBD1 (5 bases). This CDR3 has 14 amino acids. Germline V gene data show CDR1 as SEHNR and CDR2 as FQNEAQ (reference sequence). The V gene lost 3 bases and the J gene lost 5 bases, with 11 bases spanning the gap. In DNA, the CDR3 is TGTGCCAGCAGCTTTTCCCAGGGCCACAATGAGCAGTTCTTC. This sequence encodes CASSFSQGHNEQFF.

Written as DNA, the CDR3 is TGTGCCAGCAGCTCCTGGGACAGGAGTACTGAAGCTTTCTTT. Translation gives CASSSWDRSTEAFF. V is TRBV7-6 and J is TRBJ1-1; 8 nucleotides agree with TRBD1. The CDR3 runs to 14 residues. Germline CDR1 reads SGHVS; CDR2 reads FNYEAQ. The trim removed 4 bases at V and 5 bases at J, leaving 6 bases unmatched.